Listed here are 20 T cell receptor beta chains from one sample, sequenced in a study of T cell repertoires in ileal Crohn's disease. The assay was immunoSEQ multiplex PCR, and TCRdb's table has in-frame clones only and misses some. The data contain fewer than 7,000 clones, approximately 79% of them singletons. The specimen was ileal tissue. The receptors stem from an adult with Crohn's disease.

The chain links TRBV18 to TRBJ1-2, with TRBD1 matching 8 bases. V trimming: 3 bases; J trimming: 5 bases; junction bases outside the gene matches: 2. Germline loops: CDR1 KGHSH, CDR2 LQKENI. This CDR3 region has 13 residues. Here the CDR3 reads CASSPDRGYGYTF. DNA for the CDR3: TGTGCCAGCTCACCTGACAGGGGATATGGCTACACCTTC. Supplemented by reference TRBV18 and TRBJ1-2, the full variable domain reads NAGVMQNPRHLVRRRGQEARLRCSPMKGHSHVYWYRQLPEEGLKFMVYLQKENIIDESGMPKERFSAEFPKEGPSILRIQQVVRGDSAAYFCASSPDRGYGYTFGSGTRLTVV.

This clone was detected only a few times. The DNA for the CDR3 is TGTGCCAGCAGAGGGGGCGCGGACACCGGGGAGCTGTTTTTT. Translated, it gives CASRGGADTGELFF. The chain uses TRBV7-9 and TRBJ2-2, with TRBD1 identical over 7 bases. V was pared by 6 bases and J by 3 bases, with 4 bases of the junction left unmatched. CDR1 is SEHNR, CDR2 FQNEAQ, per germline (reference sequence). The CDR3 is 14 amino acids.

This clone has just one count. The V and J genes are TRBV19 and TRBJ2-7, with 7 bases lining up with TRBD2. Trimming cost V 4 bases and J 2 bases; bases outside gene matches: 5. Germline V gene data show CDR1 as LNHDA and CDR2 as SQIVND (reference sequence). The CDR3 covers 14 residues. This CDR3 is CASSKREFPYEQYF. DNA for the CDR3: TGTGCCAGTAGTAAGCGGGAATTCCCCTACGAGCAGTACTTC.

The genes are TRBV27 and TRBJ2-3; 9 bases map to TRBD1. The ends lost 1 base at V and 6 bases at J; junction bases unmatched: 8. Germline V lookup: CDR1 MNHEY, CDR2 SMNVEV (reference sequence). This CDR3 region has 16 residues. The CDR3 DNA reads TGTGCCAGCAGTTTATTGGGGGACAGGGAGGGGGATACGCAGTATTTT. Its translation is CASSLLGDREGDTQYF.

The chain joins TRBV11-2 to TRBJ2-7; TRBD2 aligns across 11 bases. The V segment lost 4 bases and the J segment 3 bases; nucleotides outside the gene matches: 11. Germline CDR1 is SGHAT and CDR2 is FQNNGV. This CDR3 is built from 17 residues. The CDR3 region is CASSSSYSGRALYEQYF. In DNA form, the CDR3 reads TGTGCCAGCAGCTCCTCTTATAGCGGGAGGGCCCTCTACGAGCAGTACTTC.

The chain recombines TRBV23-1 with TRBJ1-2, with D hard to call. TRBV23-1 is reported as an ORF; its role is uncertain. CDR3 length: 14 residues. Trimming left V 1 base short and J 1 base short, with 7 bases between. CDR3 sequence reads: CASSQLSSNYGYTF. CDR3 sequence (DNA): TGCGCCAGCAGTCAATTGTCCAGTAACTATGGCTACACCTTC.

The chain is built from TRBV27 and TRBJ2-1; TRBD1 is a possible D gene (5 bases). The CDR3 contains 13 residues. Germline V CDR1 and CDR2: MNHEY, SMNVEV (reference sequence). Between the trimmed V and J ends, which lost 5 bases and 9 bases, there was a span of 14 bases. CDR3 sequence (DNA): TGTGCCAGCAGTCCGTCCTCTAGGGGTGAGCAGTTCTTC. Translated, it gives CASSPSSRGEQFF.

This chain joins TRBV28 and TRBJ2-7, with 7 bases matching TRBD2. J gave up 6 bases and V 3 bases, and 11 bases lay outside the gene matches. This CDR3 is 15 amino acids long. Germline CDR1 MDHEN, CDR2 SYDVKM. CDR3 DNA sequence: TGTGCCAGCAGTTTCTTAGCGGGCCCAAAAGGCGAGCAGTACTTC. Its protein product is CASSFLAGPKGEQYF. Full variable domain (outside the CDR3, taken from reference TRBV28 and TRBJ2-7): DVKVTQSSRYLVKRTGEKVFLECVQDMDHENMFWYRQDPGLGLRLIYFSYDVKMKEKGDIPEGYSVSREKKERFSLILESASTNQTSMYLCASSFLAGPKGEQYFGPGTRLTVT.

V gene TRBV7-3 combines with J gene TRBJ2-7, with 8 bases identical to TRBD1. The germline gives CDR1 SGHTA, CDR2 FQGTGA. Trimming at V came to 3 bases and at J to 5 bases, leaving 6 bases not matched to a gene. The CDR3 runs 14 residues. This CDR3 is CASSLAGGGHEQYF. The DNA for the CDR3 is TGTGCCAGCAGCTTGGCAGGGGGCGGCCACGAGCAGTACTTC.

This clone was seen a few times. The same CDR3 also results from other DNA sequences found in this sample. The rearrangement links TRBV11-2 to TRBJ2-5; D remains ambiguous. V gave up 3 bases and J gave up 4 bases, with 9 bases separating them. The CDR3 loop spans 13 amino acids. Germline V gene data show CDR1 as SGHAT and CDR2 as FQNNGV. The CDR3 DNA sequence: TGTGCCAGCAGCTTCGGGTTCCGAGAGACCCAGTACTTC. Translated, it gives CASSFGFRETQYF.

The chain recombines TRBV5-1 with TRBJ1-1, with a possible D match to TRBD1 (5 bases). Trimming left V 2 bases short and J 0 bases short, with 11 bases between. The CDR3 contains 15 residues. Germline loops: CDR1 SGHRS, CDR2 YFSETQ. The CDR3 loop is CASSLTGQMNTEAFF. In DNA, the CDR3 is TGCGCCAGCAGCTTAACAGGACAAATGAACACTGAAGCTTTCTTT.

Worth noting for this clone: The sample holds other DNA sequences that translate to the same CDR3. The genes are TRBV7-9 and TRBJ1-2; TRBD1 might be the D (5 bases). Per the germline V gene, CDR1 is SEHNR and CDR2 is FQNEAQ (reference sequence). CDR3 length: 15 residues. The ends were cut back, 0 bases at V and 1 base at J, with 9 bases in the middle. Here the CDR3 reads CASSLAGRVNYGYTF. DNA for the CDR3: TGTGCCAGCAGCTTAGCTGGCAGGGTTAACTATGGCTACACCTTC.

CDR3 loop: CASSHPTDRSDSEQPQHF. DNA for the CDR3: TGTGCCAGCTCACATCCGACGGACAGGTCAGATAGTGAGCAGCCCCAGCATTTT. The gene calls are TRBV18 and TRBJ1-5; 7 nucleotides line up with TRBD1. The CDR3 extends over 18 amino acids. V was clipped by 4 bases and J by 7 bases; unmatched bases: 19. Germline CDR1 and CDR2: KGHSH and LQKENI.

Regarding this clone: This sample includes further DNA sequences coding for the same CDR3. V and J are TRBV2 and TRBJ2-1; D may be TRBD2 (6 bases). The CDR3 contains 15 residues. CDR1 SNHLY and CDR2 FYNNEI come from the germline V gene. V dropped 6 bases and J dropped 2 bases, with 14 bases sitting between them. CDR3 region: CASSSTRGTYNEQFF. Here the CDR3 DNA reads TGTGCCAGCAGCTCGACTAGAGGCACCTACAATGAGCAGTTCTTC.

This chain joins TRBV30 and TRBJ1-5; D gene uncertain. This CDR3 region has 14 residues. V lost 5 bases and J lost 0, with 11 bases in between. From germline, CDR1 is GTSNPN and CDR2 SVGIG (reference sequence). CDR3 region: CAWGLAGSNQPQHF. As DNA, the CDR3 is TGTGCCTGGGGTTTGGCGGGTAGCAATCAGCCCCAGCATTTT. Complete variable domain (other parts from reference TRBV30 and TRBJ1-5): SQTIHQWPATLVQPVGSPLSLECTVEGTSNPNLYWYRQAAGRGLQLLFYSVGIGQISSEVPQNLSASRPQDRQFILSSKKLLLSDSGFYLCAWGLAGSNQPQHFGDGTRLSIL.

V is TRBV5-1 and J is TRBJ1-2; D is perhaps TRBD1 (6 bases). The V gene's germline CDR1 is SGHRS and CDR2 YFSETQ. Between the trimmed V and J ends, which lost 4 bases and 8 bases, there was a span of 15 bases. This CDR3 comprises 13 residues. The CDR3, as DNA: TGCGCCAGCAGCCTGGGGGGGGGCAGCGGCTACACCTTC. This encodes CASSLGGGSGYTF.

The chain carries TRBV5-6 and TRBJ2-1; D is perhaps TRBD2 (7 bases). CDR1 SGHDT and CDR2 YYEEEE come from the germline V gene. The CDR3 has 16 amino acids. V lost 1 base and J lost 4, with 15 bases in between. CDR3 in amino acids: CASSLRGGHPYNEQFF. CDR3 in DNA: TGTGCCAGCAGCTTGAGGGGGGGCCATCCGTACAATGAGCAGTTCTTC.

This rearrangement joins TRBV5-1 to TRBJ1-4; D is possibly TRBD1 (5 bases). The V gene lost 0 bases and the J gene lost 8 bases, with 11 bases spanning the gap. Per germline, CDR1 SGHRS and CDR2 YFSETQ. CDR3 length: 14 residues. The chain's CDR3 is CASSLAQGNEKLFF. Here the CDR3 DNA reads TGCGCCAGCAGCTTGGCCCAGGGAAACGAAAAACTGTTTTTT.

The chain couples TRBV5-4 to TRBJ2-6; D call uncertain. The germline V gene encodes CDR1 SGHNT and CDR2 YYREEE (reference sequence). Trimming stripped 5 bases from V and 2 bases from J, with 8 bases between. The CDR3 covers 14 residues. The CDR3 sequence: CASSQSTGANVLTF. The CDR3 nucleotides are TGTGCCAGCAGTCAGTCCACTGGGGCCAACGTCCTGACTTTC.

V usage is TRBV7-2 and J usage is TRBJ1-2; D unclear. The length of the CDR3 is 14 residues. Trimming removed 3 bases at V and 7 bases at J, with 15 bases between. Germline V gene data show CDR1 as SGHTA and CDR2 as FQGNSA. Written as DNA, the CDR3 is TGTGCCAGCAGCTTCGACACCTCGGCAGGTGGCTACACCTTC. Amino acid sequence: CASSFDTSAGGYTF.